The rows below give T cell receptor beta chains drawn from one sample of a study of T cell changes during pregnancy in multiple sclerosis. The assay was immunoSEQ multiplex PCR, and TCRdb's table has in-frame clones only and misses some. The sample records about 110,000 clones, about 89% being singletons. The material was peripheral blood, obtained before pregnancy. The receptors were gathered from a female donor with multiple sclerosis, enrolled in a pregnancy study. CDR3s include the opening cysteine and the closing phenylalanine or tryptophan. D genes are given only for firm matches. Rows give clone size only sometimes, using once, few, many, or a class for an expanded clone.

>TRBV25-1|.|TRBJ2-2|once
TGTGCCAGCAGTGAACACAGGGACACCGGGGAGCTGTTTTTT
CASSEHRDTGELFF
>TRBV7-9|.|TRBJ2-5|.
TGTGCCAGCAGCTTAAGCACTCAGGCTTCACAAGAGACCCAGTACTTC
CASSLSTQASQETQYF
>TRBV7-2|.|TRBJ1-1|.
TGTGCCAGCAGCTTAGGCTTGGGGGGCACTGAAGCTTTCTTT
CASSLGLGGTEAFF
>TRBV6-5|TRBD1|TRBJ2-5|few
TGTGCCAGCAGTACTGGACAGGGCCGAGAGACCCAGTACTTC
CASSTGQGRETQYF
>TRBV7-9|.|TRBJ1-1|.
TGTGCCAGCAGCCTAGGGAGGAACACTGAAGCTTTCTTT
CASSLGRNTEAFF
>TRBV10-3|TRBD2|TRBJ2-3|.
TGTGCCATCAGTGAGGCGGAAGGGTTAGCGGGATCAGATACGCAGTATTTT
CAISEAEGLAGSDTQYF
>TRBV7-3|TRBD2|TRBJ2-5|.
TGTGCCAGCAGCTTAGTAGCGGGGGGTCAAGAGACCCAGTACTTC
CASSLVAGGQETQYF
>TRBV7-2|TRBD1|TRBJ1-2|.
TGTGCCAGCAGCTTACAGGGGGCGAACGGAGGCTACACCTTC
CASSLQGANGGYTF
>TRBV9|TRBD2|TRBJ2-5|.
TGTGCCAGCAGCGCAATTACTAGCGGAGGGGAGACCCAGTACTTC
CASSAITSGGETQYF
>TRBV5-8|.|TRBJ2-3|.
TGTGCCAGCAGCTTGGAGGGGGGGGTCACGGATACGCAGTATTTT
CASSLEGGVTDTQYF
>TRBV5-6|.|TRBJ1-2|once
TGTGCCAGCAGCTTAATCTCCGAGGGTAACAGTGGCTACACCTTC
CASSLISEGNSGYTF
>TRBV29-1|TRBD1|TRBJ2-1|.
TGCAGCGTTAACCGAGGGGGCGCCTACAATGAGCAGTTCTTC
CSVNRGGAYNEQFF
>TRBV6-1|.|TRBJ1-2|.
TGTGCCAGCAGTGTTACAGATAACTATGGCTACACCTTC
CASSVTDNYGYTF
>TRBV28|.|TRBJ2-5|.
TGTGCCAGCAGTCTAGGGGACAACCAAGAGACCCAGTACTTC
CASSLGDNQETQYF
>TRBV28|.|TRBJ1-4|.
TGTGCCAGCAGTTTGGGGGGAGCTAATGAAAAACTGTTTTTT
CASSLGGANEKLFF
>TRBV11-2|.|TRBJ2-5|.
TGTGCCAGCAGCTTAGATCCCAGGGGCGAGAGGTCCCAGTACTTC
CASSLDPRGERSQYF
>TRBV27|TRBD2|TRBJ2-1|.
TGTGCCAGCATAGAGCGGGAGGGATACAATGAGCAGTTCTTC
CASIEREGYNEQFF
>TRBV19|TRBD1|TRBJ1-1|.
TGTGCCAGCAAATTACTTACGGGACAGAGGGGCATGAACACTGAAGCTTTCTTT
CASKLLTGQRGMNTEAFF
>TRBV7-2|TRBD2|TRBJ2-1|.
TGTGCCAGCAGCCTTCGGACTAGCGGGGGGGCATTAAATGAGCAGTTCTTC
CASSLRTSGGALNEQFF
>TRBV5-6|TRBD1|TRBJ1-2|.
TGTGCCAGCAGCTTATGGGAAGGACAGGGTTACGGCTACACCTTC
CASSLWEGQGYGYTF
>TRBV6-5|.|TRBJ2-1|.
TGTGCCAGCAGTTACGCGGGAACGGGCAATGAGCAGTTCTTC
CASSYAGTGNEQFF
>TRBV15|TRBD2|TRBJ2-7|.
TGTGCCACCAGCAGAGAAAGCGGGGCCTACGAGCAGTACTTC
CATSRESGAYEQYF
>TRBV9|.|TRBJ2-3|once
TGTGCCAGCAGCCCACAGGGAAGCACAGATACGCAGTATTTT
CASSPQGSTDTQYF
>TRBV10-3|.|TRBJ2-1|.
TGTGCCATCAGTGGGACTGGAGACTCCTACAATGAGCAGTTCTTC
CAISGTGDSYNEQFF
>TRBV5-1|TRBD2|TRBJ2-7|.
TGCGCCAGCAGCCCGACGGCTAGCGGTCGGCCCTACGAGCAGTACTTC
CASSPTASGRPYEQYF
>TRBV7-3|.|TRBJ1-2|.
TGTGCCAGCAGCTTAAGCTCGTGGGGCACGATGACCCGCACGGAATATGGCTACACCTTC
CASSLSSWGTMTRTEYGYTF
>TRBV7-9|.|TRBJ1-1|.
TGTGCCAGCAGGGCGGGTAACACTGAAGCTTTCTTT
CASRAGNTEAFF
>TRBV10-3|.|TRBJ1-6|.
TGTGCCATCAGCGGAGACTCGAATAATTCACCCCTCCACTTT
CAISGDSNNSPLHF
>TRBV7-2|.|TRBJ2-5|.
TGTGCCAGCAGCCCGGGAGAGACCCAGTACTTC
CASSPGETQYF
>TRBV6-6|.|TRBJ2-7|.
TGTGCCAGCAGTTACTCTAGCTTCGAGCAGTACTTC
CASSYSSFEQYF
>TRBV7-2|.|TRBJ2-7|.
TGTGCCAGCAGCTTAGATTATCCAGGGAGGTACGAGCAGTACTTC
CASSLDYPGRYEQYF
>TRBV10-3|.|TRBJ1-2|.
TGTGCCATCAGTGAATATAACATTCAGGGGAACTATGGCTACACCTTC
CAISEYNIQGNYGYTF
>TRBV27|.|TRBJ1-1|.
TGTGCCAGCAGTACCGAGGGGGGGCGGAGGACTGAAGCTTTCTTT
CASSTEGGRRTEAFF
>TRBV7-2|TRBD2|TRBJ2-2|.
TGTGCCAGCAGCCAAGCGGGAGTTGGGACCGGGGAGCTGTTTTTT
CASSQAGVGTGELFF
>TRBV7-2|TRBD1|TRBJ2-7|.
TGTGCCAGCAGCTCAAGGACAGGCTACGAGCAGTACTTC
CASSSRTGYEQYF
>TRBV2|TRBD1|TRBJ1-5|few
TGTGCCAGCAGTGGGACAGGGGATCAGCCCCAGCATTTT
CASSGTGDQPQHF
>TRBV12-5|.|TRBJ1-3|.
TGTGCTAGTGGTTTGGTACGACCAGGGGCTGGAAACACCATATATTTT
CASGLVRPGAGNTIYF
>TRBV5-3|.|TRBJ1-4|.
TGTGCCAGAAGCCCCGGGAGGGGGGTTGAAAAACTGTTTTTT
CARSPGRGVEKLFF
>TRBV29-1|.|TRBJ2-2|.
TGCAGCGTTGCCACAGGGTATCACACCGGGGAGCTGTTTTTT
CSVATGYHTGELFF
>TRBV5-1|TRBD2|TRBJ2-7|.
TGCGCCAGCAGCCTCCTAGCGGTTTCCTACGAGCAGTACTTC
CASSLLAVSYEQYF
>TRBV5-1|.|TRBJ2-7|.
TGCGCCAGCAGCCCCTGGGGCGGCCACGAGCAGTACTTC
CASSPWGGHEQYF
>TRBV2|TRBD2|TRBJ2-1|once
TGTGCCACCCGTCCTAGCGGGGGATCCTACAATGAGCAGTTCTTC
CATRPSGGSYNEQFF
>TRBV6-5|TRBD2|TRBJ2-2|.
TGTGCCAGCAGTTACGGGAGGGGCACCGGGGAGCTGTTTTTT
CASSYGRGTGELFF
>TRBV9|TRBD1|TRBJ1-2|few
TGTGCCAGCAGCGTAGGTGGGACAGGGGGCGCAAACACCTTC
CASSVGGTGGANTF
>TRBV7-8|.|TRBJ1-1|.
TGTGCCAGCAGCCAGGGCACTGAAGCTTTCTTT
CASSQGTEAFF
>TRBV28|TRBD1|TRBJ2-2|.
TGTGCCAGCAGTCCCCAGGGTAGACAGGGGGCTGGGACCGGGGAGCTGTTTTTT
CASSPQGRQGAGTGELFF
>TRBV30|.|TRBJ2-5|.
TGTGCCTGGAGTGTTAGAGAGACCCAGTACTTC
CAWSVRETQYF
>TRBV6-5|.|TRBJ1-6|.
TGTGCCAGCAGCTACCGACAGAGCTCCTATAATTCACCCCTCCACTTT
CASSYRQSSYNSPLHF
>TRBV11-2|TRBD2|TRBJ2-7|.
TGTGCCAGCTCTACTAGGGAGGGCCTCTACGAGCAGTACTTC
CASSTREGLYEQYF
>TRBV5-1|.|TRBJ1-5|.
TGCGCCAGCAGCTTGGACGGTATTAATAGCAATCAGCCCCAGCATTTT
CASSLDGINSNQPQHF
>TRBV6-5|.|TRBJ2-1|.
TGTGCCAGCAGTCAGGGGTACAATGAGCAGTTCTTC
CASSQGYNEQFF
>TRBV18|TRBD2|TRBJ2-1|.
TGTGCCAGCTCACAGGGGACTAGCGGGTTCGAGGAGCAGTTCTTC
CASSQGTSGFEEQFF
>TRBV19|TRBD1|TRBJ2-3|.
TGTGCCAGTAGTCCAGGACAGGGGAGCACAGATACGCAGTATTTT
CASSPGQGSTDTQYF